The entry below gives a single T cell receptor (beta chain) sequence along with its context. Its specificity is not known. CD8 cells regarded as naive lacked CD45RO, were positively chosen for CCR7, and omitted terminally differentiated effector memory CD45RA+ cells. Trimming removed 8 bases at V and 6 bases at J, with 8 bases between. This CDR3 has 11 amino acids. Germline V CDR1 and CDR2: MNHEY, SVGAGI. The data were obtained in a study of shared clonotypes between healthy human individuals. Study overall: Researchers assigned three CD4 naive, three CD4 memory, two CD8 naive and one CD8 memory plate to each donor.

Each sorted subset replicate got 200 ng genomic DNA, approximately 27,000 genomes. The assay was immunoSEQ multiplex PCR, and TCRdb's table has in-frame clones only and misses some. Of around 2,100,000 clones in the sample, around 96% were seen once. The study's findings and limits: On the whole, naive subsets had larger estimated richness than memory subsets had. Having only a few donors restricted how much genetic and exposure-history diversity was captured.

Specimen: naive CD8+ T cells sorted from blood. The clonotype originates from a man between 18 and 29 years old in good health. The chain has TRBV6-5 and TRBJ2-4, with D perhaps given as TRBD1 or TRBD2 (5 bases each). The CDR3 is CASSGGNIQYF. The CDR3 DNA follows: TGTGCCAGCTCTGGGGGAAACATTCAGTACTTC.